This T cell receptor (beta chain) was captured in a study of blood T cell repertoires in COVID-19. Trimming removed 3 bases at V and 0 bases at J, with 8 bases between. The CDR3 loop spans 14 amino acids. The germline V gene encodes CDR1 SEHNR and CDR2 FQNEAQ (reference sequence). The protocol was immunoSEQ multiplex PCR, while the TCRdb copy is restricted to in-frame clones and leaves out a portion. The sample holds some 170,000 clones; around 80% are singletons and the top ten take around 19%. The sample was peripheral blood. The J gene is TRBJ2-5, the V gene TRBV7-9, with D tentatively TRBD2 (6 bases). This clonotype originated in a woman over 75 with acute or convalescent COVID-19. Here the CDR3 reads CASSFRDYQETQYF. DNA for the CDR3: TGTGCCAGCAGCTTCCGGGACTACCAAGAGACCCAGTACTTC.